The 8 T cell receptor beta chains below all came from one sample that was sequenced in a study of T cells in Graves' hyperthyroidism and ophthalmopathy. It was RNA transcripts that yielded the amplified TCR beta CDR3 regions. The HTBI primer set served for first-round RT-PCR of the TCR CDR3. TCRdb processed the multiplex PCR reads anew with MiXCR; each CDR3 protein has one entry. The sample yields hundreds of thousands of distinct CDR3 sequences, less than 25% seen once. The specimen was blood. These receptors all stem from a woman aged 70-85 years with Graves' ophthalmopathy.

This clonotype has at least ten counts. This chain joins TRBV20-1 and TRBJ1-1; unclear D gene. The V end lost 0 bases, the J end lost 0 bases, and 5 bases lay between the germline ends. This CDR3 contains 13 residues. Germline V lookup: CDR1 DFQATT, CDR2 SNEGSKA (reference sequence). CDR3 bases: TGCAGTGCTAGAGATCCGATGAACACTGAAGCTTTCTTT. It encodes CSARDPMNTEAFF.

This chain links TRBV29-1 with TRBJ2-1; unclear D gene. The V and J ends lost 8 bases and 2 bases respectively, with 13 bases between them. Germline CDR1 and CDR2: SQVTM and ANQGSEA. CDR3 size: 13 residues. For the CDR3, the DNA is TGCAGCATAGGGCGCCGGACCTACAATGAGCAGTTCTTC. It codes for CSIGRRTYNEQFF.

This clonotype was seen repeatedly, ten times or more. This rearrangement joins TRBV2 to TRBJ2-3, with 9 bases that match TRBD2. Trimming took 6 bases from V and 6 from J; bases not matched to a gene: 4. The CDR3 is made up of 13 amino acids. CDR1 is SNHLY, CDR2 FYNNEI, per germline. As DNA, the CDR3 is TGTGCCAGCAGGGTCACTAGCGGGGATACGCAGTATTTT. Translating gives CASRVTSGDTQYF.

This clonotype was detected a few times. The gene calls are TRBV10-3 and TRBJ1-5, with 8 bases that match TRBD1. Trimming at V came to 2 bases and at J to 8 bases, leaving 8 bases not matched to a gene. Germline CDR1 reads ENHRY; CDR2 reads SYGVKD. The CDR3 consists of 15 residues. This chain's CDR3 is CAISEGGQAGEPQHF. Here the CDR3 DNA reads TGTGCCATCAGTGAGGGGGGACAGGCTGGGGAGCCCCAGCATTTT.

This clonotype came up a few times. The rearrangement links TRBV7-3 to TRBJ2-4; 10 nucleotides agree with TRBD2. Trimming took 6 bases from V and 3 from J; bases not matched to a gene: 23. CDR1 and CDR2 (germline): SGHTA, FQGTGA. This CDR3 region has 21 residues. The CDR3 spells CASRPPLGLEREGRGKNIQYF. In DNA, the CDR3 is TGTGCCAGCAGGCCTCCTCTGGGCCTTGAGCGGGAGGGCCGAGGCAAAAACATTCAGTACTTC.

V gene TRBV7-2 combines with J gene TRBJ1-5, with D hard to call. There are 17 residues in the CDR3. V lost 3 bases, J lost 2 bases, and 17 bases lay in between. Germline-derived CDR1 and CDR2 are SGHTA and FQGNSA. Here the CDR3 DNA reads TGTGCCAGCAGCTTCCCCCCGGGGTCAGGAGGCAATCAGCCCCAGCATTTT. This encodes CASSFPPGSGGNQPQHF.

This clonotype came up a few times. The rearrangement joins TRBV19 to TRBJ2-1; the D gene is possibly TRBD2 (7 bases). CDR3 length equals 14 residues. Germline V gene sequence: CDR1 LNHDA, CDR2 SQIVND (reference sequence). Trimming stripped 7 bases from V and 4 bases from J, with 14 bases between. The CDR3 protein is CASTSGGAYNEQFF. In nucleotides, the CDR3 is TGTGCCAGTACATCGGGGGGCGCTTACAATGAGCAGTTCTTC.

The genes are TRBV19 and TRBJ2-5; 12 positions agree with TRBD1. Germline loops: CDR1 LNHDA, CDR2 SQIVND (reference sequence). V trimming: 4 bases; J trimming: 5 bases; junction bases outside the gene matches: 5. The CDR3 has 15 residues. Here the CDR3 DNA reads TGTGCCAGTAGTACCGGGACAGGGGGCGCGGAGACCCAGTACTTC. As protein: CASSTGTGGAETQYF. Drawing the rest from reference TRBV19 and TRBJ2-5, the complete variable domain is DGGITQSPKYLFRKEGQNVTLSCEQNLNHDAMYWYRQDPGQGLRLIYYSQIVNDFQKGDIAEGYSVSREKKESFPLTVTSAQKNPTAFYLCASSTGTGGAETQYFGPGTRLLVL.